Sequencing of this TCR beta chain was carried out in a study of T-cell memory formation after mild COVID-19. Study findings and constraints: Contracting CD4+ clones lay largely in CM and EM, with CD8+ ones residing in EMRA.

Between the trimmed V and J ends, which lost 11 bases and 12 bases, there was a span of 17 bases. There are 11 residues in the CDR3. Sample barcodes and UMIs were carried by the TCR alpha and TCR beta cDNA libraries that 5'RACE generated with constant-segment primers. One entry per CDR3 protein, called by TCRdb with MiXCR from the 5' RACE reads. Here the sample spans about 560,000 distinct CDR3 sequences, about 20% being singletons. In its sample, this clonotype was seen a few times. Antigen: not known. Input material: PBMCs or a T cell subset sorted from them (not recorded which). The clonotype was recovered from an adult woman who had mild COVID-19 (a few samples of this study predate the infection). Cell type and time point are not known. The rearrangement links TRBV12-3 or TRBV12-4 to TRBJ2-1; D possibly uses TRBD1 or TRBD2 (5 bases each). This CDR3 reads CAGGSPAAQFF. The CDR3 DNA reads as TGTGCCGGGGGTAGCCCAGCGGCGCAGTTCTTC.